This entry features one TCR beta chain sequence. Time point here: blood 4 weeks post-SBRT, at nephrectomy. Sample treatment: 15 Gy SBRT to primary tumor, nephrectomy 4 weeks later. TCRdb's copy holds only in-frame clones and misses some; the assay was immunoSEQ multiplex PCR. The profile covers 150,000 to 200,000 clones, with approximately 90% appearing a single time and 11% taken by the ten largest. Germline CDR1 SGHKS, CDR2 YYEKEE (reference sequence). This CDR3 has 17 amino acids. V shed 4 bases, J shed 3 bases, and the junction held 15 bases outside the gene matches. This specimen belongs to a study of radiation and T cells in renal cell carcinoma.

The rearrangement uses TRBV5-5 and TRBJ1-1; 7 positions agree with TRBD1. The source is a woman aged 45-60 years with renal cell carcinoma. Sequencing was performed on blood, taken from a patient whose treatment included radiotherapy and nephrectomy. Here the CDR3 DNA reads TGTGCCAGCAGCCCTTGGCTAGGGGGCGATGATGACACTGAAGCTTTCTTT. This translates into CASSPWLGGDDDTEAFF.